This T cell receptor (beta chain) comes out of a study of blood T cell repertoires in COVID-19. Looking at the study overall: T cells, B-cell-depleted T cells, or PBMCs supplied cDNA or gDNA.

Participant age was roughly 18 to 100 years, and participants resided in fewer than 30 US areas. Clinical history as reported by participants underpinned cohort assignment. Measured with immunoSEQ multiplex PCR; TCRdb has only the in-frame clones, and not every one. The table has more than 250,000 clones, 88% seen once. The sample was PBMCs or T cells enriched from blood (not recorded which). The receptor was isolated from a woman between 35 and 50 years old with acute COVID-19.

In DNA, the CDR3 is TGTGCCAGCAGTGTTAGATCCGAAAACACTGAAGCTTTCTTT. Amino acids: CASSVRSENTEAFF. The V and J genes are TRBV6-4 and TRBJ1-1, with D uncertain. The V gene lost 4 bases and the J gene lost 2 bases, with 11 bases spanning the gap. The germline gives CDR1 MRHNA, CDR2 SNTAGT. CDR3 length equals 14 residues.